The rows below give T cell receptor beta chains drawn from one sample of a study of T cells in tumors after PD-1 blockade. Method: immunoSEQ multiplex PCR; TCRdb's copy keeps in-frame clones and lacks some. Of 10,000 to 15,000 clones in the sample, approximately 63% were seen once. The material was tumor tissue, obtained before anti-PD-1 treatment. The receptors were sampled from a human donor with basal cell carcinoma. CDR3s include the opening cysteine and the closing phenylalanine or tryptophan. Each record gives: CDR3 length, J gene, V gene, CDR3 protein.

>17|TRBJ2-3|TRBV7-3
CASSLKGLGTGTDTQYF
>13|TRBJ1-5|TRBV10-3
CAIREGFNQPQHF
>19|TRBJ1-1|TRBV7-9
CASSLDHAPRRGMDTEAFF
>13|TRBJ2-4|TRBV2
CASTLLAKNIQYF
>21|TRBJ2-6|TRBV6-2/TRBV6-3
CASSKLEEGWVRSSGANVLTF
>14|TRBJ2-1|TRBV10-3
CAISGGSIVNEQFF
>16|TRBJ1-3|TRBV9
CASSDTGANSGNTIYF
>14|TRBJ2-5|TRBV6-4
CASSEDSEAETQYF
>18|TRBJ2-1|TRBV18
CASSPTSGGFRSYNEQFF
>13|TRBJ2-1|TRBV7-9
CASSPSTGFEQFF
>15|TRBJ2-1|TRBV18
CASSLDRRGVREQFF
>13|TRBJ2-7|TRBV6-2/TRBV6-3
CASSYSWGSEQYF
>18|TRBJ2-1|TRBV3-1/TRBV3-2
CASSQEESRVPSYNEQFF
>14|TRBJ2-1|TRBV20-1
CSASNSGGAVEQFF
>12|TRBJ1-2|TRBV7-9
CASSLDGYGYTF
>14|TRBJ2-5|TRBV7-2
CASSRLAVQETQYF
>14|TRBJ1-6|TRBV7-9
CASTPGRYNSPLHF
>15|TRBJ2-2|TRBV28
CASSSTGYSTGELFF
>15|TRBJ2-2|TRBV4-1
CASSSGTGVAGELFF
>14|TRBJ2-1|TRBV5-1
CASNEGGNYNEQFF
>11|TRBJ2-1|TRBV7-8
CASSPLHEQFF
>13|TRBJ2-3|TRBV7-3
CASSSLSADTQYF